This entry lists 4 T cell receptor beta chains sequenced from one sample in a study of read filtering for tumor transcriptome and immune sequencing. This library used roughly 400 ng RNA and molecular barcoded adaptors spanning alpha/delta and beta/gamma chains. In TCRdb, the reads were re-called with MiXCR into one record per CDR3 protein. The table shows approximately 93,000 distinct CDR3 sequences, with around a fifth occurring only once. Sequencing was carried out using a population of CD138-negative cells sorted from bone marrow. These receptors all stem from a donor at least 40 years old with multiple myeloma.

The V gene is TRBV4-1, the J gene TRBJ2-3; D gene ambiguous. CDR1 and CDR2 from the germline V gene are MGHRA and YSYEKL. The CDR3 loop spans 14 amino acids. With 2 bases removed from V and 4 bases from J, the gap between germline ends came to 10 bases. The CDR3: CASSQHSSSDTQYF. CDR3 coding DNA: TGCGCCAGCAGCCAACATAGTTCGTCAGATACGCAGTATTTT.

This clonotype was found once. A read error is possible here, since a much larger clone lies one base away. The rearrangement joins TRBV7-2 to TRBJ2-2, with a weak D call TRBD2 (6 bases). Per germline, CDR1 SGHTA and CDR2 FQGNSA. CDR3 length: 13 amino acids. The CDR3: CASSLDKAGGLFF. Written as DNA, the CDR3 is TGTGCCAGCAGCTTAGATAAGGCCGGGGGGCTGTTTTTT.

The chain carries TRBV11-2 and TRBJ2-5; tentatively, D is TRBD1 (5 bases). This CDR3 is 12 amino acids long. Germline loops: CDR1 SGHAT, CDR2 FQNNGV. V dropped 10 bases and J dropped 2 bases, with 11 bases sitting between them. CDR3 in amino acids: CATRRGQETQYF. The CDR3 nucleotides read TGTGCCACCCGAAGGGGTCAAGAGACCCAGTACTTC.

This clonotype was observed at least ten times. The rearrangement joins TRBV9 to TRBJ2-2; a possible D gene is TRBD1 (5 bases). This CDR3 spans 14 amino acids. Trimming left V 3 bases short and J 0 bases short, with 6 bases between. Germline V gene lookup returns CDR1 SGDLS and CDR2 YYNGEE. CDR3 region: CASSDRTNTGELFF. CDR3 coding DNA: TGTGCCAGCAGCGACAGGACGAACACCGGGGAGCTGTTTTTT.